This is a list of T cell receptor beta chains from one sample in a study of blood T cell repertoires in COVID-19. Clones were read by immunoSEQ multiplex PCR, and TCRdb kept only the in-frame ones, dropping some. The data hold approximately 210,000 clones, with about 90% observed a single time. Specimen: peripheral blood. The source is a man aged 35 to 55 with active or convalescent COVID-19. Each CDR3 is given with its conserved first and last residue. The D gene is left open where the match is weak. The listing skips clone size in some rows; elsewhere it reads once, few, many or a size class.

CDR3: CASATLGGSYNEQFF; DNA: TGTGCCAGCGCCACCTTGGGGGGCTCCTACAATGAGCAGTTCTTC; V: TRBV27; D: NA; size: NA; J: TRBJ2-1
CDR3: CASSTMRTGANVLTF; DNA: TGTGCCAGCTCTACGATGAGAACTGGGGCCAACGTCCTGACTTTC; V: TRBV6-5; D: NA; size: NA; J: TRBJ2-6
CDR3: CASRFGTGNQPQHF; DNA: TGTGCCAGCAGGTTCGGGACAGGGAATCAGCCCCAGCATTTT; V: TRBV28; D: TRBD1; size: NA; J: TRBJ1-5
CDR3: CASSVRVSSYEQYF; DNA: TGTGCCAGCAGCGTCAGGGTAAGCTCCTACGAGCAGTACTTC; V: TRBV9; D: NA; size: NA; J: TRBJ2-7
CDR3: CASSQVLNEKLFF; DNA: TGCGCCAGCAGCCAAGTTCTTAATGAAAAACTGTTTTTT; V: TRBV4-1; D: NA; size: NA; J: TRBJ1-4
CDR3: CASSPLRVSSGNTIYF; DNA: TGTGCCAGCAGCCCCCTCAGGGTTTCCTCTGGAAACACCATATATTTT; V: TRBV27; D: NA; size: NA; J: TRBJ1-3
CDR3: CASSPGLATETQYF; DNA: TGTGCCAGCAGCCCGGGACTAGCGACGGAGACCCAGTACTTC; V: TRBV14; D: TRBD2; size: NA; J: TRBJ2-5
CDR3: CASSLNRGRGYTF; DNA: TGTGCCAGCAGTTTAAACAGGGGGCGAGGCTACACCTTC; V: TRBV28; D: TRBD1; size: NA; J: TRBJ1-2
CDR3: CASSFSPGALNTEAFF; DNA: TGCGCCAGCAGCTTTAGTCCAGGGGCTCTGAACACTGAAGCTTTCTTT; V: TRBV5-1; D: NA; size: NA; J: TRBJ1-1
CDR3: CASSASQEEANYGYTF; DNA: TGTGCCAGCAGCGCCTCTCAGGAGGAGGCTAACTATGGCTACACCTTC; V: TRBV9; D: NA; size: NA; J: TRBJ1-2
CDR3: CASSSDRIFNYGYTF; DNA: TGTGCCAGCAGCTCCGACAGAATCTTTAACTATGGCTACACCTTC; V: TRBV5-6; D: NA; size: NA; J: TRBJ1-2
CDR3: CASSEMRADYGYTF; DNA: TGTGCCAGCAGTGAAATGCGGGCGGACTATGGCTACACCTTC; V: TRBV2; D: NA; size: NA; J: TRBJ1-2
CDR3: CASSPTSSREQYF; DNA: TGTGCCAGCAGCCCAACATCTTCCCGTGAGCAGTACTTC; V: TRBV11-2; D: NA; size: NA; J: TRBJ2-7
CDR3: CASSFGTGRSGANVLTF; DNA: TGTGCCAGCAGTTTTGGGACAGGTCGCTCTGGGGCCAACGTCCTGACTTTC; V: TRBV27; D: TRBD1; size: NA; J: TRBJ2-6
CDR3: CASRPDASVYGELFF; DNA: TGCGCCAGCAGGCCCGATGCTAGCGTTTACGGGGAGCTGTTTTTT; V: TRBV5-1; D: NA; size: NA; J: TRBJ2-2
CDR3: CASSQEGGYGEQYF; DNA: TGCGCCAGCAGCCAAGAAGGGGGCTACGGGGAGCAGTACTTC; V: TRBV4-1; D: TRBD1; size: NA; J: TRBJ2-7
CDR3: CASSPRGTGYNSPLHF; DNA: TGTGCCAGCTCACCGCGCGGGACAGGGTACAATTCACCCCTCCACTTT; V: TRBV18; D: TRBD1; size: NA; J: TRBJ1-6
CDR3: CASSQDRGAGATTEAFF; DNA: TGTGCCAGCAGCCAAGATCGGGGGGCGGGGGCGACCACTGAAGCTTTCTTT; V: TRBV4-2; D: NA; size: once; J: TRBJ1-1
CDR3: CASSSLGTGVNEQYF; DNA: TGCGCCAGCAGTTCGCTAGGGACAGGGGTAAACGAGCAGTACTTC; V: TRBV5-1; D: TRBD1; size: NA; J: TRBJ2-7
CDR3: CARLQGSEAFF; DNA: TGTGCCAGATTACAGGGCTCTGAAGCTTTCTTT; V: TRBV21-1; D: NA; size: NA; J: TRBJ1-1
CDR3: CASSRESRGYTF; DNA: TGTGCCAGCAGTCGGGAGTCTCGGGGCTACACCTTC; V: TRBV6-5; D: NA; size: NA; J: TRBJ1-2
CDR3: CASGLETTTGSLMGGYTF; DNA: TGTGCTAGTGGTTTGGAAACCACGACAGGGAGCCTGATGGGTGGCTACACCTTC; V: TRBV12-5; D: TRBD1; size: NA; J: TRBJ1-2
CDR3: CASGLPRLGSTDRGTFF; DNA: TGTGCTAGTGGTCTACCACGTTTGGGGTCTACCGACAGGGGTACTTTCTTT; V: TRBV12-5; D: TRBD1; size: NA; J: TRBJ1-1
CDR3: CASSQGLNTEAFF; DNA: TGTGCCAGTAGTCAGGGCTTGAACACTGAAGCTTTCTTT; V: TRBV19; D: NA; size: once; J: TRBJ1-1
CDR3: CASSIWQGDNYGYTF; DNA: TGTGCCAGTAGTATCTGGCAGGGGGATAACTATGGCTACACCTTC; V: TRBV19; D: TRBD1; size: NA; J: TRBJ1-2
CDR3: CASSEGTGGAYGYTF; DNA: TGTGCCAGCAGCGAAGGGACAGGGGGCGCCTATGGCTACACCTTC; V: TRBV7-3; D: TRBD1; size: NA; J: TRBJ1-2
CDR3: CAISEGSGRALGETQYF; DNA: TGTGCCATCAGTGAAGGTAGCGGGAGGGCCCTAGGAGAGACCCAGTACTTC; V: TRBV10-3; D: TRBD2; size: NA; J: TRBJ2-5
CDR3: CASSAHPPFREDHEQYF; DNA: TGCGCCAGCAGCGCTCATCCCCCCTTCCGGGAGGATCACGAGCAGTACTTC; V: TRBV10-1; D: TRBD2; size: NA; J: TRBJ2-7
CDR3: CASSLVTVHTGELFF; DNA: TGCGCCAGCAGCTTGGTTACGGTCCACACCGGGGAGCTGTTTTTT; V: TRBV5-1; D: NA; size: NA; J: TRBJ2-2
CDR3: CASKSETYEQYF; DNA: TGCGCCAGCAAATCAGAAACCTACGAGCAGTACTTC; V: TRBV5-1; D: NA; size: NA; J: TRBJ2-7
CDR3: CASSLDTVQPVETQYF; DNA: TGTGCCAGCAGCTTAGATACTGTCCAACCCGTGGAGACCCAGTACTTC; V: TRBV11-2; D: NA; size: NA; J: TRBJ2-5
CDR3: CASRLPEASGYNEQFF; DNA: TGTGCCAGCAGACTCCCGGAGGCTAGCGGTTACAATGAGCAGTTCTTC; V: TRBV2; D: TRBD2; size: NA; J: TRBJ2-1
CDR3: CSVVGGDLNIEQYF; DNA: TGCAGCGTCGTCGGGGGGGATCTCAACATCGAGCAGTACTTC; V: TRBV29-1; D: TRBD2; size: NA; J: TRBJ2-7
CDR3: CASSLGGTTDTQYF; DNA: TGCGCCAGCAGCTTGGGAGGCACCACAGATACGCAGTATTTT; V: TRBV5-1; D: NA; size: once; J: TRBJ2-3
CDR3: CASSRGTGYEQYF; DNA: TGCGCCAGCAGCCGAGGGACAGGCTACGAGCAGTACTTC; V: TRBV10-1; D: TRBD1; size: NA; J: TRBJ2-7
CDR3: CASSPSAPTGTQYF; DNA: TGTGCCAGCAGTCCTAGCGCGCCCACAGGGACCCAGTACTTC; V: TRBV27; D: NA; size: NA; J: TRBJ2-5
CDR3: CAVNPGGTEKTTNEKLFF; DNA: TGTGCAGTCAACCCTGGAGGGACGGAAAAAACAACTAATGAAAAACTGTTTTTT; V: TRBV5-4; D: NA; size: NA; J: TRBJ1-4
CDR3: CASSLNKNTGELFF; DNA: TGTGCCAGCAGTCTGAACAAGAACACCGGGGAGCTGTTTTTT; V: TRBV2; D: NA; size: NA; J: TRBJ2-2
CDR3: CASSYSNRGNTEAFF; DNA: TGTGCCAGCAGTTACTCGAATCGGGGGAACACTGAAGCTTTCTTT; V: TRBV6-5; D: NA; size: NA; J: TRBJ1-1
CDR3: CASSQGQPSGANVLTF; DNA: TGTGCCAGCAGTCAAGGACAGCCCTCTGGGGCCAACGTCCTGACTTTC; V: TRBV14; D: NA; size: NA; J: TRBJ2-6
CDR3: CASQLYRDSLSYEQYF; DNA: TGTGCCAGCCAGCTTTATAGGGACAGCCTCTCCTACGAGCAGTACTTC; V: TRBV7-9; D: TRBD1; size: NA; J: TRBJ2-7
CDR3: CASSVGASTGVEKLFF; DNA: TGCGCCAGCTCCGTGGGGGCCAGTACCGGAGTTGAAAAACTGTTTTTT; V: TRBV5-1; D: NA; size: NA; J: TRBJ1-4
CDR3: CASSVDSQDYEQYF; DNA: TGTGCCAGCAGCGTAGATTCGCAGGACTACGAGCAGTACTTC; V: TRBV9; D: NA; size: NA; J: TRBJ2-7
CDR3: CASSSSDSTEAFF; DNA: TGTGCCAGCAGCTCTTCCGACTCAACTGAAGCTTTCTTT; V: TRBV7-2; D: NA; size: NA; J: TRBJ1-1
CDR3: CSVKIPERTGEQYF; DNA: TGCAGCGTCAAAATCCCGGAACGGACAGGCGAGCAGTACTTC; V: TRBV29-1; D: TRBD1; size: NA; J: TRBJ2-7
CDR3: CASRTVATYEQYF; DNA: TGTGCCAGCAGGACAGTCGCAACCTACGAGCAGTACTTC; V: TRBV2; D: NA; size: NA; J: TRBJ2-7
CDR3: CASSFTAGVNGELFF; DNA: TGTGCCAGCAGCTTTACCGCAGGGGTGAACGGGGAGCTGTTTTTT; V: TRBV6-5; D: NA; size: NA; J: TRBJ2-2
CDR3: CAWGGSGGGNQPQHF; DNA: TGTGCCTGGGGCGGTTCGGGAGGGGGCAATCAGCCCCAGCATTTT; V: TRBV30; D: NA; size: NA; J: TRBJ1-5
CDR3: CASSAGYTRSGNTIYF; DNA: TGCGCCAGCAGCGCCGGGTACACCCGCTCTGGAAACACCATATATTTT; V: TRBV5-1; D: NA; size: NA; J: TRBJ1-3
CDR3: CASSTRQGRVGYEQYF; DNA: TGCGCCAGCAGCACGCGACAGGGACGGGTGGGCTACGAGCAGTACTTC; V: TRBV5-1; D: TRBD1; size: NA; J: TRBJ2-7
CDR3: CASSSGTGQGNTEAFF; DNA: TGTGCCAGCAGCTCCGGAACCGGACAGGGGAACACTGAAGCTTTCTTT; V: TRBV7-9; D: TRBD1; size: NA; J: TRBJ1-1
CDR3: CASSWGGQNNEQYF; DNA: TGCGCCAGCAGCTGGGGCGGACAGAACAACGAGCAGTACTTC; V: TRBV5-1; D: NA; size: many; J: TRBJ2-7
CDR3: CASSRLATGYEQYF; DNA: TGTGCCAGCAGCCGTTTAGCTACGGGATACGAGCAGTACTTC; V: TRBV7-2; D: NA; size: NA; J: TRBJ2-7
CDR3: CASSFSGNSYEQYF; DNA: TGTGCCAGCAGCTTCTCAGGGAATTCCTACGAGCAGTACTTC; V: TRBV7-6; D: NA; size: NA; J: TRBJ2-7